A few counts support the clone carrying this T cell receptor (beta chain). Sequenced by immunoSEQ multiplex PCR; TCRdb stores in-frame clones only, minus some. The table includes about 30,000 clones, about three quarters detected once. This record comes from a study of neoadjuvant nivolumab and ipilimumab in lung cancer. CDR1 and CDR2 (germline): SGHAT, FQNNGV. The ends were cut back, 5 bases at V and 6 bases at J, with 11 bases in the middle. This CDR3 contains 14 residues. The receptor was derived from an adult with non-small cell lung cancer. This rearrangement joins TRBV11-2 to TRBJ1-6; no clear D. The sample in question was tumor tissue, obtained after neoadjuvant nivolumab, alone or with ipilimumab, at or shortly before surgery. The CDR3 DNA sequence: TGTGCCAGCAGCCAAACACGGTCTAATTCACCCCTCCACTTT. The encoded protein is CASSQTRSNSPLHF.